A single T cell receptor beta chain is shown here with its context. Its antigen remains undetermined. No quality values exist for individual bases; no much larger clone is one base distant. The cohort comprised more than 550 healthy bone marrow donors. All cohort members were sampled while nominally healthy, although unrecorded immune exposures were likely present. The donor tested CMV seronegative and was one of the 352 seronegative cohort members. A peripheral blood sample was collected from each donor, and TCR beta sequencing was performed on peripheral blood mononuclear cells. The Qiagen DNeasy Blood Extraction Kit was used to extract genomic DNA from the blood cell samples. Library preparation used the immunoSEQ multiplex PCR assay. For the multiplex PCR, a mixture combining 60 forward primers for TCR Vbeta segments and 13 reverse primers for TCR Jbeta segments was used. Amplification of the CDR3 region of rearranged TCR beta genes was performed with a multiplex PCR assay on genomic DNA. Amplified TCR beta libraries were sequenced as 87-base-pair reads on the Illumina HiSeq System. In the source study's methods: A later analysis tallied 80 million to 95 million unique TCR beta chains across the 666 repertoires, and approximately 12 million of those chains were shared by two or more donors. Raw reads were error-corrected and collapsed into unique sequences with a nearest-neighbor algorithm that merged closely related sequences to remove PCR and sequencing errors. To assign V, D and J gene segments, CDR3 sequences were aligned to IMGT reference sequences. Each retained sequence needed at least a six-nucleotide match to both a V gene segment and a J gene segment. Rearrangements were classified as productive when the CDR3 lacked stop codons and remained in frame with V and J, and all other rearrangements were classified as non-productive. Following IMGT convention, CDR3 was defined as the stretch from the second conserved V-encoded cysteine to the conserved J-encoded phenylalanine. Sequences without an unambiguous match to a single V gene segment were excluded from the earlier analysis of about 640 of the donors. An earlier analysis of 500 to 700 of the donors classified V segments as functional when productive rearrangements were above 56.7% and as segregating when the standard deviation between donors was above 5%. To diagnose cytomegalovirus status from the catalog of TCR beta chain sequences, a statistical classification framework was built. In a later analysis, V and J genes were assigned by comparing TCR nucleotide sequences against IMGT/GENE-DB human TR gene sequences. Using the TCRdist pipeline, a later analysis assigned CDR3 sequences along with most-parsimonious VDJ recombination scenarios. In a later analysis, each TCR beta chain was defined by its CDR3 amino acid sequence together with its V-gene family, and reads without a unique V-gene family were excluded. As a way to deal with suspected cross-contamination and a sequencing artifact, a later analysis dropped hundreds of nucleotide sequences that were highly shared and had low generation probability. In a later analysis, a clonal expansion index for each public chain was calculated from normalized within-repertoire ranks of inferred template counts. In a later analysis, generation probabilities were computed using a VDJ recombination model fitted to out-of-frame rearrangements, and the results were checked against IGoR. A later analysis scored TCR-TCR, TCR-HLA and TCR-CMV co-occurrence with hypergeometric tests, applying a repertoire-size bias correction to TCR pairs. A later analysis estimated false discovery rates by permuting HLA or CMV assignments 20 times. In a later analysis, co-occurring TCRs were grouped with DBSCAN, and TCRdist sequence similarity was added when clustering was performed within HLA-allele-positive subsets. For co-occurrence clustering, repertoires with fewer than 30,000 or more than 120,000 public chains were excluded, along with a handful of repertoires with anomalous nucleotide sharing. TCRdb took this table from immuneACCESS and kept in-frame rearrangements with V and J called. Such tables lack part of the clones; where checked against another copy, unresolved V genes explain under half of the gap, and the rest is unexplained. V and J calls and clone size are as listed in that table; D and trimming were resolved from the DNA. This sample lists 55,000 or so clones; roughly 74% were detected once. Clones ranked in the top ten supply roughly 1.4% of the sample.

As encoded in the germline V gene, CDR1 is SGHRS while CDR2 is YFSETQ. At the junction V is shortened by 5 bases and J by 0 bases, with 14 bases in between. The CDR3, cysteine through phenylalanine, is 15 amino acids long. This entry keeps only the CDR3 DNA: 45 bases, framed from base 1. The data belong to a study of cytomegalovirus exposure and HLA in healthy donors (dated by TCRdb to about 2017). Describing the broader study: In an earlier analysis of around 540 of the donors, about 260 Gb of sequence data and 117 million unique TCR beta sequences from 150 million to 200 million T cells were reported. About 300 gigabases of sequencing data and 78 million or so unique TCR sequences were included in an early release covering around 650 HLA-typed donors. Of the 350 to 450 genotyped donors, over 65% fell in the genetic ancestry cluster associated with self-reported Caucasian donors. The aim of the study was to test whether cataloging public T cell receptors could identify signatures of past pathogen exposure. Using immunosequencing, the study profiled T cell repertoires from 550 to 750 subjects and related those repertoires to cytomegalovirus serostatus. Besides the first cohort of more than 650 subjects, a separate validation cohort made up of roughly 120 different subjects was used. The study combined high-throughput TCR immunosequencing, statistical association of individual TCRs with disease status, and machine learning to predict cytomegalovirus infection status. A later analysis re-examined previously published TCR beta repertoires from several hundred donors and added high-resolution HLA genotyping to investigate patterns of TCR occurrence. Rather than drawing on any new phenotypic data, the later analysis identified candidate immune exposures from TCR beta sequences and the way those sequences occurred across donors. To decide whether each TCR beta V gene segment behaved as functional or pseudogenic, an earlier analysis of over 500 of the donors relied on high-throughput TCR beta sequencing. Donor age, sex, ethnicity and CMV serostatus were collected together with the repertoire data. A later genetic analysis took genome-wide SNP genotypes for about 65% of the 666 donors and used that subset as a discovery cohort. Every discovery cohort repertoire had been produced on one sequencing platform. Class I and class II HLA loci were covered by the typing at four-digit resolution. The number of typed donors differed by locus: about 629-640 for A, B, C, DRB1 and DQB1; 500 to 550 for DQA1; approximately 600 for DPA1; and some 430 for DPB1. Four to six DR-DQ haplotypes were handled as single units for association and clustering, since linkage in the cohort was strong. Among 300 to 450 genotyped donors of the cohort, an average of approximately 250,000 unique TCR beta nucleotide sequences were sequenced per donor, around 20% of them non-productive.

What the work shows at the level of the full study, not this receptor alone: Some IMGT-functional V segments, including TRBV6-2 and TRBV6-3, could not be told apart with the 87-base-pair reads, so those segments were excluded. According to a later analysis, TCR association rates differed among HLA loci, with DRB1 alleles showing the most associated TCRs and HLA-C alleles showing the fewest. A group of highly shared sequence variants was considered likely to be a technical artifact of the sequencing pipeline. A further reported finding was that TCR beta sequences accurately predicted the HLA-A and HLA-B alleles for most subjects in the first cohort. The presence/absence analyses assumed that sequencing depth was roughly uniform across donors, and that assumption may not be true. According to a later analysis, most CMV-associated TCR beta chains appeared to be HLA-restricted, and the HLA associations seemed to be driven largely by CMV exposure. In this cohort, only TCR beta chains were sequenced, and detectable features were limited by the absence of alpha or paired-chain data. In a later genetic analysis, a missense DCLRE1C variant was associated with V-gene and J-gene trimming of TCR beta chains, and the association was replicated in an independent cohort. In vitro tests confirmed that a few of the cytomegalovirus-associated TCR beta chains recognize cytomegalovirus antigens. When HLA alleles, especially DR and DQ, strongly co-occurred, attributing TCR associations to individual alleles was difficult. In an earlier analysis of a few hundred of the donors, most TCR beta V segments were observed in productive rearrangements about 87% or about 30% of the time, broadly matching IMGT annotations. The classifier was reported to diagnose cytomegalovirus status with high specificity and sensitivity in both the original cohort and the validation cohort. A later analysis associated around 16,000 TCR beta sequences with specific HLA alleles at a false discovery rate of 0.05. The authors suggested that the approach could potentially be generalized to other disease states and immunological phenotypes. A total of fewer than 200 TCR beta chains were listed by the study as associated with cytomegalovirus. Several of the top co-occurrence clusters appeared to be linked to parvovirus B19, influenza, CMV and Epstein-Barr virus, according to a later analysis. According to a later genetic analysis, donors in an Asian-associated ancestry cluster had fewer N-insertions in productive TCRs than the approximately 650-donor mean. Because HLA typing was unavailable for some donors at each locus, only the typed subset was used in association tests. Because counts were too low, roughly 18 rarely observed V segments, including chromosome 9 orphons, were left out of the earlier analysis of 500 to 650 of the donors. Across donors, most TCR sequences were observed very rarely, whereas some public TCRs were present in many individuals. Correlated functional status among segregating V segments might reflect linkage disequilibrium, but an unknown experimental factor could not be ruled out. Compared with equally common non-associated chains, HLA-associated TCR beta chains in a later analysis were more clonally expanded and had lower generation probabilities. The only immune exposure information available for the cohort was CMV serostatus.

The clonotype was recovered from a female donor in good health and CMV-seronegative. The chain is assembled from TRBV5-1 and TRBJ1-2; a weak D assignment points to TRBD1 (6 bases agree). Material for sequencing was PBMCs. The DNA is TGCGCCAGCAGATATGCAGGGGTGACTAACTATGGCTACACCTTC. This encodes CASRYAGVTNYGYTF.